Listed here are 18 T cell receptor beta chains from one sample, sequenced in a study of regulatory T cells in long-lasting Graves disease. The sample's time point: newly diagnosed GD, antithyroid drugs for less than 3 months. Construction of the TCR library relied on RNA isolated from PBMCs. Construction of the TCR beta libraries employed iRepertoire HTBI primers in conjunction with Arm-PCR of CDR3 regions. Via MiXCR, TCRdb re-called the multiplex PCR reads, giving one row per CDR3 protein. The sample records about 360,000 distinct CDR3 sequences, roughly 17% being singletons. These data are also associated with another study on T cells in Graves' hyperthyroidism and ophthalmopathy.

This specimen consisted of peripheral blood mononuclear cells (PBMCs), obtained at new diagnosis, from a patient treated with antithyroid drugs. The receptors derive from a woman between 18 and 30 years old with Graves disease.

Many counts were recorded for this clonotype. The chain has TRBV20-1 and TRBJ2-2, with D perhaps matching TRBD2 (6 bases). This CDR3 has 17 amino acids. V was cut by 0 bases and J by 4 bases, with 18 bases left in between. The germline V gene encodes CDR1 DFQATT and CDR2 SNEGSKA (reference sequence). The CDR3 nucleotides are TGCAGTGCTAGAGATCCGGGACGGGGGTCGTTCACCGGGGAGCTGTTTTTT. Translated, it gives CSARDPGRGSFTGELFF.

This clonotype was seen repeatedly, ten times or more. The chain recombines TRBV13 with TRBJ2-7, with a weak D call TRBD2 (6 bases). The V gene lost 5 bases and the J gene lost 3 bases, with 17 bases spanning the gap. The CDR3 spans 15 residues. CDR1 and CDR2 from the germline V gene are PRHDT and FYEKMQ (reference sequence). CDR3 sequence: CASSGGLGGLYEQYF. The CDR3 DNA follows: TGTGCCAGCAGCGGGGGGTTGGGGGGTCTCTACGAGCAGTACTTC.

The chain combines TRBV7-9 with TRBJ1-1; D is unclear. The CDR3 totals 13 residues. V gave up 6 bases and J gave up 2 bases, with 10 bases separating them. Germline assignment: CDR1 SEHNR and CDR2 FQNEAQ (reference sequence). The CDR3 spells CASRDLLNTEAFF. CDR3 sequence (DNA): TGTGCCAGCAGGGACCTTCTTAACACTGAAGCTTTCTTT.

This clonotype was seen at least ten times. The chain recombines TRBV12-3 or TRBV12-4 with TRBJ2-1; D might be TRBD1 (6 bases). With 2 bases removed from V and 8 bases from J, the gap between germline ends came to 22 bases. This CDR3 has 17 residues. The chain's CDR3 is CASSLPLGFLGAYEQFF. CDR3 sequence (DNA): TGTGCCAGCAGTTTACCTCTCGGGTTTCTGGGGGCATATGAGCAGTTCTTC.

This clonotype was seen many times. This rearrangement joins TRBV29-1 to TRBJ2-1, with D tentatively TRBD1 (5 bases). Trimming stripped 3 bases from V and 2 bases from J, with 17 bases between. Germline V gene lookup returns CDR1 SQVTM and CDR2 ANQGSEA. The CDR3 runs to 16 residues. The CDR3 loop is CSVEGGAALPYNEQFF. The CDR3 DNA reads as TGCAGCGTTGAGGGTGGGGCTGCCTTACCCTACAATGAGCAGTTCTTC.

This clonotype was observed many times. This sequence joins TRBV28 and TRBJ2-1; TRBD1 might be the D (6 bases). Trimming cost V 5 bases and J 7 bases, with 33 bases left between them. The CDR3 consists of 20 residues. In germline, CDR1 is MDHEN, CDR2 SYDVKM. CDR3 sequence: CASSTHRAEGTPKSGNEQFF. The CDR3 bases are TGTGCCAGCAGTACCCACCGGGCAGAAGGGACACCCAAATCGGGTAATGAGCAGTTCTTC. The full variable domain, its missing parts supplied by reference TRBV28 and TRBJ2-1, is DVKVTQSSRYLVKRTGEKVFLECVQDMDHENMFWYRQDPGLGLRLIYFSYDVKMKEKGDIPEGYSVSREKKERFSLILESASTNQTSMYLCASSTHRAEGTPKSGNEQFFGPGTRLTVL.

V and J are TRBV19 and TRBJ1-5; D not resolved. V lost 6 bases and J lost 4, with 10 bases in between. There are 13 residues in the CDR3. Germline loops: CDR1 LNHDA, CDR2 SQIVND (reference sequence). CDR3 nucleotide sequence: TGTGCCAGTAGACGCAACGTAAATCAGCCCCAGCATTTT. Its protein is CASRRNVNQPQHF.

This chain connects TRBV7-9 to TRBJ2-3; D remains unclear. Trimming cost V 5 bases and J 1 base, with 16 bases left between them. CDR1 and CDR2 (germline): SEHNR, FQNEAQ (reference sequence). The CDR3 spans 16 residues. The CDR3 reads CASSDGSGLGTDTQYF. DNA for the CDR3: TGTGCCAGCAGCGACGGATCCGGTCTTGGCACAGATACGCAGTATTTT.

This clonotype showed up just a few times. Compared with germline, one end of the junction differs, possibly owing to a read error. Here the CDR3 reads CASSDQPGMSTEAFF. CDR3 DNA: TGTGCCAGCAGTGATCAACCAGGGATGAGTACTGAAGCTTTCTTT. J is TRBJ1-1 and V is TRBV10-3, with D possibly TRBD1 on 5 matching bases. Germline V gene sequence: CDR1 ENHRY, CDR2 SYGVKD. The length of the CDR3 is 15 residues.

The sample holds many counts of this clonotype. The chain has TRBV2 and TRBJ1-5; D not resolved. The V end was cut by 4 bases, the J end by 7 bases, with 14 bases between. CDR1 SNHLY and CDR2 FYNNEI come from the germline V gene. The CDR3 runs 14 residues. The CDR3 sequence: CASSARGPSQPQHF. The CDR3, as DNA: TGTGCCAGCAGTGCTCGCGGGCCGTCGCAGCCCCAGCATTTT.

This chain connects TRBV11-2 to TRBJ2-1; 14 bases agree with TRBD2. Germline V gene data show CDR1 as SGHAT and CDR2 as FQNNGV. The CDR3 runs to 17 residues. Trimming cost V 7 bases and J 4 bases; bases outside gene matches: 9. CDR3 loop: CASNLGLAGDPYNEQFF. The CDR3 DNA reads as TGTGCCAGCAACTTGGGACTAGCGGGGGATCCTTACAATGAGCAGTTCTTC.

The rearrangement joins TRBV20-1 to TRBJ2-2; D might be TRBD1 (6 bases). Germline CDR1 is DFQATT and CDR2 is SNEGSKA (reference sequence). CDR3 size: 14 residues. Trimming stripped 4 bases from V and 5 bases from J, with 14 bases between. The DNA of the CDR3 is TGCAGTGCTAATAGAGGGGGTGGAACCGGGGAGCTGTTTTTT. Translated, it gives CSANRGGGTGELFF.

This clonotype has a count of ten or more. The V call is TRBV9, the J call TRBJ2-3, with 8 bases lining up with TRBD2. Germline trimming cut 0 bases from V and 0 bases from J; bases unmatched to any gene: 6. The CDR3 covers 17 residues. Germline-derived CDR1 and CDR2 are SGDLS and YYNGEE. The chain's CDR3 is CASSVEAGGTSTDTQYF. CDR3 bases: TGTGCCAGCAGCGTAGAGGCGGGGGGCACTAGCACAGATACGCAGTATTTT.

This clonotype was seen repeatedly, ten times or more. The V call is TRBV30, the J call TRBJ1-1; no clear D. There are 14 residues in the CDR3. Trimming shortened V by 1 base and J by 1 base, and 10 bases separated the two germline ends. CDR1 and CDR2 from the germline V gene are GTSNPN and SVGIG (reference sequence). CDR3 sequence: CAWSERPGNTEAFF. In DNA form, the CDR3 reads TGTGCCTGGAGTGAGAGGCCAGGGAACACTGAAGCTTTCTTT.

This clonotype was detected many times. The chain carries TRBV5-1 and TRBJ2-2; D is perhaps TRBD2 (6 bases). Germline loops: CDR1 SGHRS, CDR2 YFSETQ. The V and J ends lost 6 bases and 0 bases respectively, with 9 bases between them. The length of the CDR3 is 14 residues. In nucleotides, the CDR3 is TGCGCCAGCACGGGGGTGGCGAACACCGGGGAGCTGTTTTTT. Translated: CASTGVANTGELFF.

This clonotype was recorded at least ten times. The V gene is TRBV11-1, the J gene TRBJ2-7; D might be TRBD2 (5 bases). The CDR3 length is 13 residues. V was shortened by 2 bases and J by 7 bases, with 12 bases between the two germline ends. Germline V gives CDR1 SGHAT, CDR2 FQDESV (reference sequence). CDR3 loop: CASSLITGEEQYF. In DNA form, the CDR3 reads TGTGCCAGCAGCTTAATAACTGGGGAGGAGCAGTACTTC.

This clonotype was recorded at least ten times. The V and J genes are TRBV28 and TRBJ2-7, with 9 nucleotides matching TRBD1. Looked up from germline, CDR1 is MDHEN and CDR2 is SYDVKM. The V gene end was trimmed by 1 base and the J gene end by 0 bases; junction bases not matched to a gene: 4. The CDR3 has 16 residues. The CDR3 here is CASSLSGTGLSYEQYF. The CDR3 DNA reads as TGTGCCAGCAGTTTATCCGGGACAGGGCTCTCCTACGAGCAGTACTTC.

A few counts support this clonotype. CDR3 loop: CASSQEYGGHNEQFF. The CDR3 region has the DNA TGTGCCAGCAGCCAAGAATACGGAGGGCACAATGAGCAGTTCTTC. The J gene is TRBJ2-1, the V gene TRBV14; tentative D call: TRBD2 (6 bases). Trimming removed 0 bases from V and 5 bases from J, with 11 bases in between. Germline CDR1 SGHDN, CDR2 FVKESK. The CDR3 sequence is 15 residues long.